The rows below give T cell receptor beta chains drawn from one sample of a study of blood T cell repertoires in COVID-19. Clones were sequenced by immunoSEQ multiplex PCR, and TCRdb holds only the in-frame ones, with some missing. This sample has almost 35,000 clones, with 60% to 80% found just once. The source material was peripheral blood. The source is a man older than 75 with acute or convalescent COVID-19. CDR3s include the opening cysteine and the closing phenylalanine or tryptophan. A D gene is named only where the DNA matches it firmly. Rows may omit the clone size; those that give it use once, few, many or a size class.

few,TRBD2,TRBJ2-1,TRBV7-2,TGTGCCAGCAGCTTAGCGGGCGGGGGGGCATACAGTGAGCAGTTCTTC,CASSLAGGGAYSEQFF
-,TRBD2,TRBJ2-1,TRBV6-1,TGTGCCAGCAGTGGACCGGGACTAGCGATCCGTAATGAGCAGTTCTTC,CASSGPGLAIRNEQFF
-,TRBD1,TRBJ1-4,TRBV5-5,TGTGCCAGCAGCTTGGGACAGGGGGTAGGAGATGAAAAACTGTTTTTT,CASSLGQGVGDEKLFF
-,-,TRBJ1-1,TRBV11-2,TGTGCCAGCAGCTTAGTGGTAGCGGGGGGTCGGACGAACACTGAAGCTTTCTTT,CASSLVVAGGRTNTEAFF
-,-,TRBJ1-2,TRBV28,TGTGCCAGCAAAACAGGGAGCATTAACTATGGCTACACCTTC,CASKTGSINYGYTF
-,TRBD2,TRBJ2-5,TRBV5-3,TGTGCCAGAAGCTCCTCTGGAGCGGGAGGAGGAGGGCAAGAGACCCAGTACTTC,CARSSSGAGGGGQETQYF
few,TRBD1,TRBJ2-7,TRBV28,TGTGCCAGCAGGCAAGACAGGGTGCGCGAGCAGTACTTC,CASRQDRVREQYF
-,-,TRBJ1-2,TRBV4-2,TGTGCCAGCAGCCAGATCGGGGGGCGTTTTAACTATGGCTACACCTTC,CASSQIGGRFNYGYTF
-,TRBD1,TRBJ1-5,TRBV19,TGTGCCAGTAGTATGAGGGACAGGAATCAGCCCCAGCATTTT,CASSMRDRNQPQHF
medium-sized,-,TRBJ2-5,TRBV5-4,TGTGCCAGCAGTCTATGGGGTAGCGGACAAGAGACCCAGTACTTC,CASSLWGSGQETQYF
-,TRBD2,TRBJ2-7,TRBV3-1/TRBV3-2,TGTGCCAGCAGCCCTGAGCTAGCGGGAGAACGGCAGTACTTC,CASSPELAGERQYF
-,TRBD1,TRBJ1-3,TRBV3-1/TRBV3-2,TGTGCCAGCAGCCAGGGGACAGGGAACTCTGGAAACACCATATATTTT,CASSQGTGNSGNTIYF
few,-,TRBJ1-1,TRBV7-2,TGTGCCAGCAGCTTAGGTCCCGGGGACACTGAAGCTTTCTTT,CASSLGPGDTEAFF
-,-,TRBJ2-7,TRBV4-3,TGCGCCAGCAGCCCAGACAGGTCGAGCTCCTACGAGCAGTACTTC,CASSPDRSSSYEQYF
-,TRBD1,TRBJ2-6,TRBV19,TGTGCCAGTATGAGGGGGCCTGGGGCCAACGTCCTGACTTTC,CASMRGPGANVLTF
-,-,TRBJ1-1,TRBV9,TGTGCCAGCAGCGCCTCACAGGGAGGGACTGAAGCTTTCTTT,CASSASQGGTEAFF
-,-,TRBJ1-6,TRBV19,TGTGCCAGTATAGAGCGGGCGCGGAATTCACCCCTCCACTTT,CASIERARNSPLHF
-,-,TRBJ1-6,TRBV6-2/TRBV6-3,TGTGCCAGCAGCCGCCCTACTTGGGGCACCTATAATTCACCCCTCCACTTT,CASSRPTWGTYNSPLHF
-,-,TRBJ1-1,TRBV19,TGTGCCAGTAGTATCCAGGGAGGTGCGAACACTGAAGCTTTCTTT,CASSIQGGANTEAFF
many,-,TRBJ1-3,TRBV6-5,TGTGCCAGCCACAAAGGTACAGTCGGAAACACCATATATTTT,CASHKGTVGNTIYF
-,-,TRBJ2-4,TRBV28,TGTGCCAGCAGTTTTGGGGGGGCCAAAAACATTCAGTACTTC,CASSFGGAKNIQYF
-,TRBD2,TRBJ2-3,TRBV4-3,TGCGCCAGCAGCCGAGCGGGAGGGGGCACAGATACGCAGTATTTT,CASSRAGGGTDTQYF
-,TRBD2,TRBJ2-7,TRBV30,TGTGCCTGGAGTCCACACAAAAGCGGGGTCAGCTCCTACGAGCAGTACTTC,CAWSPHKSGVSSYEQYF